The present TCR beta chain was sequenced within a study of cytomegalovirus exposure and HLA in healthy donors. Study context: Of the donors genotyped, approximately 400 in all, about 80% fell in the Caucasian-associated ancestry cluster.

Worth noting for this clone: Its antigen is not identified.

Study-wide results and caveats: Being indistinguishable, some V segments were excluded, TRBV6-2 and TRBV6-3 among them. Later work found that TCR association rates differed between HLA loci; DRB1 had the most and HLA-C the fewest.

PCR was performed using 60 Vbeta and 13 Jbeta primers. Sequencing used immunoSEQ multiplex PCR; TCRdb keeps in-frame clones, though not all of them. The table has under 200,000 clones, roughly 80% seen once. Germline CDR1 MNHEY, CDR2 SVGAGI. The J segment lost 2 bases and the V segment lost 6 bases, leaving 4 bases of the junction unmatched. There are 15 residues in the CDR3. The chain joins TRBV6-5 to TRBJ1-5, with 10 bases identical to TRBD1. The source material was PBMCs. This clonotype was obtained from a man between 50 and 59 years old in good health and CMV-seronegative. The CDR3 region is CASSPGTGGNQPQHF. The CDR3 DNA reads as TGTGCCAGCAGCCCCGGGACAGGGGGCAATCAGCCCCAGCATTTT.